This TCR beta chain was captured in a study of identical twins. Points from the study as a whole: There were fewer insertions in abundant cord blood beta clonotypes, but memory repertoires showed no such pattern. Compared with models, monozygotic twins showed more out-of-frame TCR alpha sharing.

TCRdb called the 5' RACE reads again in MiXCR, with one record for every CDR3 protein. The sample lists nearly 900,000 distinct CDR3 sequences; 10% to 15% were seen once. This clonotype was seen only a few times. Its antigen is still unknown. Germline V gene data show CDR1 as DFQATT and CDR2 as SNEGSKA (reference sequence). Trimming took 3 bases from V and 5 from J, leaving 8 bases between them. This CDR3 is 13 amino acids long. The same sample was also used in a study of yellow fever vaccine responses in identical twins.

The clonotype was recovered from a woman aged 18-29 years in good health. The chain couples TRBV20-1 to TRBJ1-6; the D is unclear. Sequencing was carried out using PBMCs. CDR3 sequence: CSARGFNNSPLHF. The DNA of the CDR3 is TGCAGTGCTAGGGGGTTCAATAATTCACCCCTCCACTTT.